These T cell receptor beta chains were read from a single sample in a study of blood T cell repertoires in COVID-19. The data were produced by immunoSEQ multiplex PCR, yet TCRdb's version contains in-frame clones alone and is incomplete. The data hold 130,000 to 150,000 clones, with about nine tenths observed a single time. Material for sequencing was peripheral blood. The receptors stem from a middle-aged man with active or convalescent COVID-19. Each CDR3 is given with its conserved first and last residue. Fields, in order: CDR3 protein, CDR3 DNA, D gene, V gene, clone size, J gene. D genes are given only for firm matches. For some rows the clone size is stated as once, few or many, or as a class when expanded; others skip it.

CASSLGGGGQQETQYF TGTGCCAGCAGTTTGGGGGGAGGGGGACAACAAGAGACCCAGTACTTC NA TRBV28 NA TRBJ2-5
CASSLGGLSYEQYF TGCGCCAGCAGCTTGGGGGGGCTGTCCTACGAGCAGTACTTC NA TRBV5-1 NA TRBJ2-7
CASSSDSVTEAFF TGTGCCAGCAGCTCGGACAGTGTCACTGAAGCTTTCTTT NA TRBV6-5 NA TRBJ1-1
CASSPADTEAFF TGTGCCAGCTCACCAGCGGACACTGAAGCTTTCTTT NA TRBV18 NA TRBJ1-1
CASSLLDTLETTNEKLFF TGTGCCAGCAGCTTGCTGGACACCCTAGAAACAACTAATGAAAAACTGTTTTTT NA TRBV5-6 NA TRBJ1-4
CASSLRQGWTGELFF TGCGCCAGCAGCTTACGTCAGGGGTGGACCGGGGAGCTGTTTTTT NA TRBV5-1 few TRBJ2-2
CATSRQPNLLSSPLHF TGTGCCACCAGCAGACAACCAAATCTACTATCCTCACCCCTCCACTTT NA TRBV15 NA TRBJ1-6
CASSQDWYGNTEAFF TGTGCCAGCAGCCAAGATTGGTACGGGAACACTGAAGCTTTCTTT NA TRBV3-1/TRBV3-2 NA TRBJ1-1
CASSKLAGEDETQYF TGTGCCAGCAGTAAACTAGCGGGAGAGGACGAGACCCAGTACTTC TRBD2 TRBV6-2/TRBV6-3 NA TRBJ2-5
CASSEGGLGAGEKLFF TGTGCCAGCAGTGAAGGTGGATTAGGGGCAGGCGAAAAACTGTTTTTT NA TRBV6-1 few TRBJ1-4
CAISGDSYGYTF TGTGCCATCAGTGGGGACTCCTATGGCTACACCTTC NA TRBV10-3 NA TRBJ1-2
CASSFFSSGNTIYF TGTGCCAGCAGCTTTTTCAGCTCTGGAAACACCATATATTTT NA TRBV5-6 NA TRBJ1-3
CASSIATSGTSSYEQYF TGTGCCAGTAGTATAGCGACTAGCGGGACAAGCTCCTACGAGCAGTACTTC TRBD2 TRBV19 few TRBJ2-7
CASSIERAPEAFF TGTGCCAGTAGTATAGAGAGGGCCCCTGAAGCTTTCTTT NA TRBV19 NA TRBJ1-1
CASSSTSGISTGELFF TGTGCCAGCAGCTCAACTAGCGGGATATCCACCGGGGAGCTGTTTTTT TRBD2 TRBV7-2 NA TRBJ2-2
CASSPFSSENTGELFF TGTGCCAGCTCACCATTTTCCAGTGAGAACACCGGGGAGCTGTTTTTT NA TRBV18 NA TRBJ2-2
CAVIGRAASGNTIYF TGTGCCGTCATAGGGAGGGCGGCGAGTGGAAACACCATATATTTT NA TRBV6-5 NA TRBJ1-3
CASSLGRTSGHEQYF TGCGCCAGCAGCTTGGGTAGGACTAGCGGGCATGAGCAGTACTTC TRBD2 TRBV5-1 NA TRBJ2-7
CASSITDRSIQYF TGTGCCAGTAGTATTACAGACAGGTCCATTCAGTACTTC NA TRBV19 NA TRBJ2-4
CASRSPGLAPYEQYF TGTGCCAGCAGATCCCCGGGACTAGCGCCGTACGAGCAGTACTTC TRBD2 TRBV28 NA TRBJ2-7
CASSLAQGWYGYTF TGTGCCAGCAGTTTAGCACAGGGTTGGTATGGCTACACCTTC NA TRBV27 NA TRBJ1-2
CASIRALQETQYF TGTGCCAGCATCAGGGCCCTCCAAGAGACCCAGTACTTC NA TRBV6-5 NA TRBJ2-5
CASSLVMANTEAFF TGTGCCAGCAGCTTAGTGATGGCGAACACTGAAGCTTTCTTT NA TRBV7-2 once TRBJ1-1